The clone carrying this TCR beta chain has a single count. What it binds is unknown. Looked up from germline, CDR1 is MRHNA and CDR2 is SNTAGT. V was pared by 4 bases and J by 0 bases, with 13 bases between. This CDR3 spans 16 amino acids. The sample originates from a study of T cell responses to AZD1222 COVID-19 vaccine. Whole-study findings and limits: Spike-specific TCRs gained breadth and depth after people received two AZD1222 doses. Baseline serostatus was positive in only a handful of AZD1222 recipients. There were vaccine-associated CD4 TCRs across spike, dominant at 160-218 and 743-854.

Only in-frame clones appear in the TCRdb table, and some are missing; sequencing was by immunoSEQ multiplex PCR. The data show some 130,000 clones, 85% to 95% seen once. This clonotype was sampled from an adult in good health. Source: peripheral blood, taken on day 0 of AZD1222 vaccination. The rearrangement joins TRBV6-4 to TRBJ1-5, with D possibly being TRBD1 (5 bases). The CDR3 reads CASSVSGAHSNQPQHF. In DNA, the CDR3 is TGTGCCAGCAGTGTAAGTGGGGCACATAGCAATCAGCCCCAGCATTTT.